The next 18 T cell receptor beta chains were all read from a single sample in a study of Ad26.COV2.S vaccination and SARS-CoV-2 variants. Treatment meaning: around 19 received Ad26.COV2.S at low or high dose, single or two shots; about 5 received placebo; per-sample allocation not given. On day 63 after the first injection, vaccine and placebo recipients gave samples. Some clones are missing from TCRdb's copy, which holds only in-frame ones; the method was immunoSEQ multiplex PCR. The sample shows 200,000 to 300,000 clones, over 75% of them seen only once. The sample in question was peripheral blood, obtained in a trial of Ad26.COV2.S vaccine versus placebo. These receptor sequences come from a person between 18 and 65 years old who received the Ad26.COV2.S COVID-19 vaccine or a placebo.

The chain recombines TRBV3-1 (or the pseudogene TRBV3-2) with TRBJ2-7; possible D gene TRBD2, 6 bases. Germline V lookup: CDR1 LGHDT, CDR2 YNNKEL (reference sequence). This CDR3 contains 14 residues. V was cut by 3 bases and J by 5 bases, with 14 bases left in between. Here the CDR3 DNA reads TGTGCCAGCAGCCATAGGACTAAGGAGAACGAGCAGTACTTC. Translated: CASSHRTKENEQYF.

This chain links TRBV25-1 with TRBJ1-1, with TRBD1 matching over 8 bases. Trimming removed 6 bases from V and 5 bases from J; junction bases left unmatched: 8. Germline V lookup: CDR1 MGHDK, CDR2 SYGVNS. This CDR3 has 14 residues. CDR3 nucleotides: TGTGCCAGCAGGGCAGGGGGCAGGGGAACTGAAGCTTTCTTT. Amino acid sequence: CASRAGGRGTEAFF.

The rearrangement uses TRBV11-3 and TRBJ2-7; 8 positions agree with TRBD1. Germline-derived CDR1 and CDR2 are SGHNT and YENEEA. CDR3 length: 14 amino acids. Trimming at V came to 5 bases and at J to 6 bases, leaving 9 bases not matched to a gene. This chain's CDR3 is CASSPGQGAIEQYF. CDR3 nucleotides: TGTGCCAGCAGCCCCGGGCAGGGGGCAATCGAGCAGTACTTC.

The chain recombines TRBV3-1 (or the pseudogene TRBV3-2) with TRBJ2-7; D tentatively reads TRBD1 or TRBD2 (6 bases each). V shed 4 bases and J shed 2 bases, with 15 bases lying between them. This CDR3 region has 15 residues. CDR1 LGHDT and CDR2 YNNKEL come from the germline V gene (reference sequence). CDR3 region: CASSPGAGITYEQYF. Here the CDR3 DNA reads TGTGCCAGCAGCCCAGGGGCGGGGATTACCTACGAGCAGTACTTC.

V is TRBV7-6 and J is TRBJ2-3; no definite D call. Germline V gene data show CDR1 as SGHVS and CDR2 as FNYEAQ. Trimming pared 4 bases from V and 0 bases from J, leaving 8 bases between. The CDR3 loop spans 14 amino acids. The CDR3 nucleotides are TGTGCCAGCAGCTATGAAGGGAGCACAGATACGCAGTATTTT. Its translation is CASSYEGSTDTQYF.

The rearrangement uses TRBV14 and TRBJ2-7; 7 bases are shared with TRBD1. After removal of 2 bases from V and 4 bases from J, the junction contained 5 bases not matched to a gene. In germline, CDR1 is SGHDN, CDR2 FVKESK. This CDR3 contains 14 residues. The DNA of the CDR3 is TGTGCCAGCAGCCAACGGGACAGTGGTTACGAGCAGTACTTC. Translation gives CASSQRDSGYEQYF. The whole variable domain, remainder taken from reference TRBV14 and TRBJ2-7, is EAGVTQFPSHSVIEKGQTVTLRCDPISGHDNLYWYRRVMGKEIKFLLHFVKESKQDESGMPNNRFLAERTGGTYSTLKVQPAELEDSGVYFCASSQRDSGYEQYFGPGTRLTVT.

The chain couples TRBV6-2 or TRBV6-3 to TRBJ2-1, with a tentative D call TRBD1 (6 bases). CDR1 and CDR2 from the germline V gene are MNHEY and SVGEGT. The V end was cut by 5 bases, the J end by 12 bases, with 14 bases between. CDR3 size: 12 residues. For the CDR3, the DNA is TGTGCCAGCAGTGACCACCCCAGGGGGCAGTTCTTC. Its translation is CASSDHPRGQFF.

The chain employs TRBV10-3 and TRBJ2-7, with D perhaps TRBD1 (6 bases). The germline V gene has CDR1 ENHRY and CDR2 SYGVKD. Between the trimmed V and J ends, which lost 6 bases and 7 bases, there was a span of 22 bases. This CDR3 comprises 15 residues. The CDR3 nucleotides read TGTGCCATCAGCCCCTTGGACAGATTACAGGGAGAGCAGTACTTC. Its protein product is CAISPLDRLQGEQYF.

This clone has only a few counts. The V gene is TRBV6-6, the J gene TRBJ2-1; tentatively, D is TRBD2 (6 bases). Germline V gene data show CDR1 as MNHNY and CDR2 as SVGAGI (reference sequence). CDR3 length equals 16 residues. V was trimmed by 5 bases and J by 2 bases, leaving 16 bases between them. The CDR3 nucleotides are TGTGCCAGCAGTGGTAGCGGAGAGAGGACCTACAATGAGCAGTTCTTC. Protein: CASSGSGERTYNEQFF.

This clone was counted once. V and J are TRBV28 and TRBJ1-2, with TRBD1 identical over 7 bases. Trimming at V came to 8 bases and at J to 3 bases, leaving 15 bases not matched to a gene. The germline V gene encodes CDR1 MDHEN and CDR2 SYDVKM. The length of the CDR3 is 16 residues. The CDR3 region is CASGITLQGFDYGYTF. CDR3 bases: TGTGCCAGCGGGATTACTTTACAGGGGTTCGACTATGGCTACACCTTC.

This clone was detected ten times or more. The chain couples TRBV4-1 to TRBJ2-1; D remains ambiguous. V gave up 0 bases and J gave up 1 base, with 16 bases separating them. CDR1 and CDR2 from the germline V gene are MGHRA and YSYEKL. The CDR3 contains 18 residues. CDR3 DNA: TGCGCCAGCAGCCAAGATCTCCTAGAAGTGATGTCCTACAATGAGCAGTTCTTC. Amino acids: CASSQDLLEVMSYNEQFF.

V usage is TRBV15 and J usage is TRBJ2-7, with 8 bases lining up with TRBD2. V shed 8 bases, J shed 3 bases, and the junction held 9 bases outside the gene matches. CDR3 length: 14 residues. CDR1 is LNHNV and CDR2 is YYDKDF in the germline V gene (reference sequence). This CDR3 reads CATRQTSESYEQYF. The CDR3 DNA reads as TGTGCCACCCGCCAGACTAGCGAAAGCTACGAGCAGTACTTC. The full variable domain, with the rest looked up from reference TRBV15 and TRBJ2-7, is DAMVIQNPRYQVTQFGKPVTLSCSQTLNHNVMYWYQQKSSQAPKLLFHYYDKDFNNEADTPDNFQSRRPNTSFCFLDIRSPGLGDTAMYLCATRQTSESYEQYFGPGTRLTVT.

The rearrangement links TRBV7-2 to TRBJ1-5; D unclear. Trimming pared 1 base from V and 3 bases from J, leaving 7 bases between. This CDR3 region has 14 residues. Germline V gene sequence: CDR1 SGHTA, CDR2 FQGNSA. CDR3: CASSLGGPNQPQHF. CDR3 in DNA: TGTGCCAGCAGCTTAGGAGGACCCAATCAGCCCCAGCATTTT.

V is TRBV21-1 and J is TRBJ2-5; TRBD2, the D gene given by the table, was not confirmed from the DNA. TRBV21-1 is a listed pseudogene. The CDR3 is 16 residues long. CDR3: CASVWTSGGAGETQYF. As DNA, the CDR3 is TGTGCCAGCGTCTGGACTAGCGGGGGGGCCGGAGAGACCCAGTACTTC.

V and J are TRBV6-2 or TRBV6-3 and TRBJ2-2, with D hard to call. Trimming removed 4 bases from V and 5 bases from J, with 14 bases in between. The length of the CDR3 is 15 residues. Germline V lookup: CDR1 MNHEY, CDR2 SVGEGT. CDR3 coding DNA: TGTGCCAGCAGTTCTATTTCAGGTCGTACCGGGGAGCTGTTTTTT. Its translation: CASSSISGRTGELFF.

This rearrangement joins TRBV28 to TRBJ1-1; D is ambiguous. The CDR3 consists of 11 residues. The germline V and J ends were trimmed by 5 bases and 13 bases, with 14 bases remaining between them. The germline CDR1 and CDR2 sequences are MDHEN and SYDVKM. CDR3 bases: TGTGCCAGCAGTACCTCTGGACTGTTTTTCTTT. As protein: CASSTSGLFFF. Variable domain in full (rest from reference TRBV28 and TRBJ1-1): DVKVTQSSRYLVKRTGEKVFLECVQDMDHENMFWYRQDPGLGLRLIYFSYDVKMKEKGDIPEGYSVSREKKERFSLILESASTNQTSMYLCASSTSGLFFFGQGTRLTVV.

The genes are TRBV6-5 and TRBJ2-7; no clear D gene. Trimming shortened V by 0 bases and J by 2 bases, and 14 bases separated the two germline ends. Germline V gives CDR1 MNHEY, CDR2 SVGAGI. The length of the CDR3 is 16 residues. In DNA form, the CDR3 reads TGTGCCAGCAGTTACTCGCCTCAGCGAAGGCCCTACGAGCAGTACTTC. Translated, it gives CASSYSPQRRPYEQYF.

The chain couples TRBV28 to TRBJ1-6, with D possibly matching TRBD1 (5 bases). CDR3 length: 14 amino acids. Trimming removed 5 bases at V and 6 bases at J, with 11 bases between. The germline V gene encodes CDR1 MDHEN and CDR2 SYDVKM. The CDR3 DNA follows: TGTGCCAGCAGTCTCGGGGGGATTAATTCACCCCTCCACTTT. This gives the protein CASSLGGINSPLHF.